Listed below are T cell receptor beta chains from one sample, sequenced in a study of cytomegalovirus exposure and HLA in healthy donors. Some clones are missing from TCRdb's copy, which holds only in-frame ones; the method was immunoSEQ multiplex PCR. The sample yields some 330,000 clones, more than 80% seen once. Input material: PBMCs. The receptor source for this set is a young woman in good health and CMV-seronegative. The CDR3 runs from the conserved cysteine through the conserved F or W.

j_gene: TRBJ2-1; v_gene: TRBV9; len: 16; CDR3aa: CASSVGPAGLYNEQFF
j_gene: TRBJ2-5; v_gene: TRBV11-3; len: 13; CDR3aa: CASSQGVLKTQYF
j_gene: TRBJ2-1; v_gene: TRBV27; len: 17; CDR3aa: CASSSGGGDRTYNEQFF
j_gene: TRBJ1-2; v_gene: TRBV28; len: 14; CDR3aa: CASSWGQVNYGYTF
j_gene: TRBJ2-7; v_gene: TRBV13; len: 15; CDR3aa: CASSSRTSGPYEQYF
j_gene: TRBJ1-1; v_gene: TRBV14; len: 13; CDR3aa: CASSQIRNTEAFF
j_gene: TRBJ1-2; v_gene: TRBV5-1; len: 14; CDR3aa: CASSSTTGTYGYTF
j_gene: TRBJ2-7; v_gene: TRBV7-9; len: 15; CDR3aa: CASSIVSGSSYEQYF
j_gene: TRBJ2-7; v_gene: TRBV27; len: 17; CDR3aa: CASSSSSGDGHTYEQYF
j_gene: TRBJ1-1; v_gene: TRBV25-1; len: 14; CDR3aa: CASTQTGMNTEAFF